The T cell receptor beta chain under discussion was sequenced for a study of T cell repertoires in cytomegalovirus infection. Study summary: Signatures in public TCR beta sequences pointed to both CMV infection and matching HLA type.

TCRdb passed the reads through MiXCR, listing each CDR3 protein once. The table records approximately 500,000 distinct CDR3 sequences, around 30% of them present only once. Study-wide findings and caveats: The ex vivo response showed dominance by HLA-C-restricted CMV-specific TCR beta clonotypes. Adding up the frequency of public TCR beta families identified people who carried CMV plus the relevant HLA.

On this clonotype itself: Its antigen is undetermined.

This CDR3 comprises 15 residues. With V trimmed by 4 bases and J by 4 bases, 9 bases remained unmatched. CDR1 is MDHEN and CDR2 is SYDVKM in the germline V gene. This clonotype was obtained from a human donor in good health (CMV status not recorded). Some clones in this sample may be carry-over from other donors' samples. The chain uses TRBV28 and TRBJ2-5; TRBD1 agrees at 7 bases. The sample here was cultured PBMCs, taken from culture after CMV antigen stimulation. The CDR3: CASSSIGGRGETQYF. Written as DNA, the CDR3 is TGTGCCAGCAGTTCTATAGGGGGCAGGGGAGAGACCCAGTACTTC.